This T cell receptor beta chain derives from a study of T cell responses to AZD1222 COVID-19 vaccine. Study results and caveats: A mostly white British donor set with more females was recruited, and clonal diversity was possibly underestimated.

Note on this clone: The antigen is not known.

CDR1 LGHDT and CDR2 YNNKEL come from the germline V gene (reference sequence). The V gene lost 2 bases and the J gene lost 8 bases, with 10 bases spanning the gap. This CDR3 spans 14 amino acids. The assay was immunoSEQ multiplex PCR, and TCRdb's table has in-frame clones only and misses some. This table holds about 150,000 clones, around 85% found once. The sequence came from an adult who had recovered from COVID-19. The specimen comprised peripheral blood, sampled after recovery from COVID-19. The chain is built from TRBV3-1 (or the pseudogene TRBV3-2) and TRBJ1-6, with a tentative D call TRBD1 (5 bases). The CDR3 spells CASSQPGGDSPLHF. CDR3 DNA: TGTGCCAGCAGCCAACCTGGGGGGGATTCACCCCTCCACTTT.